This is a list of T cell receptor beta chains from one sample in a study of T-cell reconstitution after alpha-beta-depleted transplantation in children. In TCRdb, the PCR reads were re-called with MiXCR into one record per CDR3 protein. The table includes 90,000 to 150,000 distinct CDR3 sequences, approximately 22% detected once. Sequenced material: PBMCs, mostly from graft donor cells, taken 180 days after TCRalphabeta/CD19-depleted stem cell transplant. Receptors originate from a male patient between 2 and 15 years old who had a stem cell transplant for chronic granulomatous disease, so the T cells may come from the graft donor. The CDR3 runs from the conserved cysteine through the conserved F or W. Each record gives: CDR3 length, clone size, J gene, V gene, D gene, CDR3 DNA, CDR3 protein. D genes are given only for firm matches. Not every row has a clone size; where given, it reads once, few, many or a size class.

15	.	TRBJ2-2	TRBV29-1	TRBD1	TGCAGCGTTGAAAGCTGGACAGGCGACACCGGGGAGCTGTTTTTT	CSVESWTGDTGELFF
13	.	TRBJ2-5	TRBV29-1	.	TGCAGCGTTGAATTGGTAGGGCAAGAGACCCAGTACTTC	CSVELVGQETQYF
15	many	TRBJ1-5	TRBV5-5	TRBD1	TGTGCCAGCAGCTCCGGGACAGGGCACAATCAGCCCCAGCATTTT	CASSSGTGHNQPQHF
16	many	TRBJ2-1	TRBV18	.	TGTGCCAGCTCACCGACCCCCGGGGGTACCTACAATGAGCAGTTCTTC	CASSPTPGGTYNEQFF
13	many	TRBJ2-7	TRBV29-1	.	TGCAGCGTTGCGGACGGAAGCTCCTACGAGCAGTACTTC	CSVADGSSYEQYF
14	many	TRBJ1-2	TRBV5-1	.	TGCGCCAGCAGCTTGGATACGAGTTTCTATGGCTACACCTTC	CASSLDTSFYGYTF
14	.	TRBJ1-4	TRBV18	TRBD1	TGTGCCAGCTCACCTGGGACAGGGGATGAAAAACTGTTTTTT	CASSPGTGDEKLFF
13	many	TRBJ1-1	TRBV20-1	.	TGCAGTGCCCTGTGGGACCGAGACACTGAAGCTTTCTTT	CSALWDRDTEAFF
14	many	TRBJ2-3	TRBV5-1	.	TGCGCCAGCAGCTTGGGCGGGATCACAGATACGCAGTATTTT	CASSLGGITDTQYF
16	.	TRBJ1-6	TRBV6-5	.	TGTGCCAGCAGTTACTCGACGGCAGGGATGAATTCACCCCTCCACTTT	CASSYSTAGMNSPLHF
16	.	TRBJ2-7	TRBV5-1	TRBD2	TGCGCCAGCAGCTTGGGACTAGCGTTGAGCTCCTACGAGCAGTACTTC	CASSLGLALSSYEQYF
12	few	TRBJ2-7	TRBV29-1	.	TGCAGCGTTGCGACAGGTTCCTACGAGCAGTACTTC	CSVATGSYEQYF
15	few	TRBJ1-1	TRBV14	.	TGTGCCAGCAGCCAGAGCCTTGGGTTGAACACTGAAGCTTTCTTT	CASSQSLGLNTEAFF
13	many	TRBJ1-1	TRBV27	.	TGTGCCAGCAGTCATTCAGGGGAGTCTGAAGCTTTCTTT	CASSHSGESEAFF
13	many	TRBJ2-5	TRBV20-1	TRBD2	TGCAGTGCAACGACTAGCGGGGAAAAGACCCAGTACTTC	CSATTSGEKTQYF
18	few	TRBJ2-3	TRBV7-6	TRBD2	TGTGCCAGCAGCCCCTGGGAGACTAGCGGAGGGGTCCCAGATACGCAGTATTTT	CASSPWETSGGVPDTQYF
13	many	TRBJ1-5	TRBV20-1	.	TGCAGTGCTAAGGGGCAGGGATATCAGCCCCAGCATTTT	CSAKGQGYQPQHF
11	.	TRBJ2-5	TRBV7-2	.	TGTGCCAGCAGTCGAAGGGAGACCCAGTACTTC	CASSRRETQYF
15	few	TRBJ2-2	TRBV12-3/TRBV12-4	.	TGTGCCAGCAGTCCCCGGACAGCTTCGAACGGGGAGCTGTTTTTT	CASSPRTASNGELFF